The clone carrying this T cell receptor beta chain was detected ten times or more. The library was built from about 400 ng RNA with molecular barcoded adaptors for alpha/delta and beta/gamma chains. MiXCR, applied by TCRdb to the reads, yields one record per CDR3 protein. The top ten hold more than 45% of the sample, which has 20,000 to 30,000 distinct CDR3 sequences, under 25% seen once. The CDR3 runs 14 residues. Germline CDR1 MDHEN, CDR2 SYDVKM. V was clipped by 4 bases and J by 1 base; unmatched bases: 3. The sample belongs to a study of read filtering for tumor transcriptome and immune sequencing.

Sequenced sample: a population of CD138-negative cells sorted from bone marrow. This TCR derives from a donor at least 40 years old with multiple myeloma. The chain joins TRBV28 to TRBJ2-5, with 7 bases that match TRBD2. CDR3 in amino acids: CASSWGGGQETQYF. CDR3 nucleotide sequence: TGTGCCAGCAGTTGGGGGGGGGGCCAAGAGACCCAGTACTTC.